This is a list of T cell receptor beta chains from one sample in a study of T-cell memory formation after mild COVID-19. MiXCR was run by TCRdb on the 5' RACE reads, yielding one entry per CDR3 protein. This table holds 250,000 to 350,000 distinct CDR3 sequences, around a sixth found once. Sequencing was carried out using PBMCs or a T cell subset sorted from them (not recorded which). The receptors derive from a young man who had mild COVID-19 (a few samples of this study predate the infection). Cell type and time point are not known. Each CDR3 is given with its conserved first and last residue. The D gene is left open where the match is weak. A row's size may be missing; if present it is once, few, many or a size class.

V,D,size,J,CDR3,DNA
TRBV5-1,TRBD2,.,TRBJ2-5,CASSLSGLAGSQETQYF,TGCGCCAGCAGCCTATCGGGACTAGCGGGGAGCCAAGAGACCCAGTACTTC
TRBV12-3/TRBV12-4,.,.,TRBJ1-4,CASRLRTNGLFF,TGTGCCAGCAGACTTAGGACAAACGGACTGTTTTTT
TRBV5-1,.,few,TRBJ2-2,CASSDGRTGTGELFF,TGCGCCAGCAGTGATGGTAGGACGGGGACCGGGGAGCTGTTTTTT
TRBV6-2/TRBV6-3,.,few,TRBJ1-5,CASSQSLGQPQHF,TGTGCCAGCAGCCAAAGCCTCGGACAGCCCCAGCATTTT
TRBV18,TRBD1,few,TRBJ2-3,CASSPPDRGDTQYF,TGTGCCAGCTCACCACCGGACAGGGGTGATACGCAGTATTTT
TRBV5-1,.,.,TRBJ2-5,CASSLGGRVLETQYF,TGCGCCAGCAGCTTGGGGGGCCGAGTCCTAGAGACCCAGTACTTC
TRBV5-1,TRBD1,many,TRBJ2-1,CASSLRPGTGDEQFF,TGCGCCAGCAGCCTACGTCCCGGGACAGGGGATGAGCAGTTCTTC
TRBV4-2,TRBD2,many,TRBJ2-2,CASSRTSTGELFF,TGTGCCAGCAGCCGGACTAGCACCGGGGAGCTGTTTTTT
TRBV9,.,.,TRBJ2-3,CASSVAGAITDTQYF,TGTGCCAGCAGCGTAGCGGGGGCGATTACAGATACGCAGTATTTT
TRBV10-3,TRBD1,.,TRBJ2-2,CAIRGQGAGELFF,TGTGCCATCAGGGGACAGGGCGCCGGGGAGCTGTTTTTT
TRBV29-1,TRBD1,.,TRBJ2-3,CSVGGSTGMGTDTQYF,TGCAGCGTTGGGGGATCGACAGGGATGGGCACAGATACGCAGTATTTT
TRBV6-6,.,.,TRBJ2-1,CASSSVFF,TGTGCCAGCAGTTCGGTGTTCTTC
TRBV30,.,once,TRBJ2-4,CAWRPKGFDIQYF,TGTGCCTGGAGGCCAAAAGGGTTTGACATTCAGTACTTC
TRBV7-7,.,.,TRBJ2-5,CASSLGPSEGTQYF,TGTGCCAGCAGCCTCGGGCCCTCCGAAGGAACCCAGTACTTC
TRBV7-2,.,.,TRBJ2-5,CASSRTGTHLQETQYF,TGTGCCAGCAGCCGTACCGGGACACATCTTCAAGAGACCCAGTACTTC
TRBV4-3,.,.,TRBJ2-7,CASSQDRVSYEQYF,TGCGCCAGCAGCCAAGATCGGGTCAGCTACGAGCAGTACTTC